The entry below describes one T cell receptor (beta chain). With 6 bases removed from V and 7 bases from J, the gap between germline ends came to 16 bases. Germline loops: CDR1 SGHVT, CDR2 SQSDAQ. The CDR3 length is 14 residues. This record belongs to a study of blood T cell repertoires in COVID-19. Overall study context: Acute and convalescent COVID-19 samples came from the United States, Italy and Spain. Nucleic acid was either cDNA or gDNA, and it came from T cells, B-cell-depleted T cells, or PBMCs.

Followed over time, Seattle patients had been enrolled while infection was active. TCRdb keeps only in-frame clones here, not all; method: immunoSEQ multiplex PCR. The sample gives hundreds of thousands of clones, approximately 89% of which show up once; roughly 10% is in the top ten. The sample consisted of peripheral blood. This TCR was recovered from a woman in her 70s with COVID-19, enrolled during active disease. J is TRBJ1-5 and V is TRBV7-4, with a possible D match to TRBD1 (5 bases). Written as DNA, the CDR3 is TGTGCCAGCAGGGCCACCAAGGGGCGGCAGCCCCAGCATTTT. Amino acids: CASRATKGRQPQHF.